A selection of T cell receptor beta chains follows, all from one sample in a study of blood T cell repertoires in COVID-19. Repertoires were generated with immunoSEQ multiplex PCR, while TCRdb's copy carries only in-frame clones and drops some. Of some 300,000 clones listed, around 85% are singletons. Material: peripheral blood. These receptors originate from a woman in her fifties or sixties with active or convalescent COVID-19. CDR3s include the opening cysteine and the closing phenylalanine or tryptophan. The order of the fields is D gene, CDR3 length, J gene, V gene, CDR3 protein, CDR3 DNA. A D gene is named only where the DNA matches it firmly.

d_call: NA
cdr3_length: 12
j_call: TRBJ2-1
v_call: TRBV6-5
cdr3_aa: CASSQAYYEQFF
cdr3_nt: TGTGCCAGTTCCCAGGCCTACTATGAGCAGTTCTTC

d_call: NA
cdr3_length: 15
j_call: TRBJ1-1
v_call: TRBV4-2
cdr3_aa: CASSQESHRGTEAFF
cdr3_nt: TGTGCCAGCAGCCAAGAGTCTCATCGGGGCACTGAAGCTTTCTTT

d_call: TRBD1
cdr3_length: 15
j_call: TRBJ2-3
v_call: TRBV7-9
cdr3_aa: CASSLRQGSTDTQYF
cdr3_nt: TGTGCCAGCAGCTTACGACAGGGGAGCACAGATACGCAGTATTTT

d_call: NA
cdr3_length: 16
j_call: TRBJ1-1
v_call: TRBV15
cdr3_aa: CATSRTGVIMNTEAFF
cdr3_nt: TGTGCCACCAGCAGAACAGGTGTTATAATGAACACTGAAGCTTTCTTT

d_call: TRBD2
cdr3_length: 17
j_call: TRBJ2-1
v_call: TRBV5-4
cdr3_aa: CASSSGLAGASYNEQFF
cdr3_nt: TGTGCCAGCAGCTCGGGACTAGCGGGAGCCTCCTACAATGAGCAGTTCTTC

d_call: NA
cdr3_length: 12
j_call: TRBJ2-1
v_call: TRBV5-1
cdr3_aa: CASSYGTSIQFF
cdr3_nt: TGCGCCAGCAGTTACGGGACATCGATTCAGTTCTTC

d_call: TRBD1
cdr3_length: 15
j_call: TRBJ2-7
v_call: TRBV27
cdr3_aa: CASSLYRGETYEQYF
cdr3_nt: TGTGCCAGCAGTCTATACAGGGGGGAAACCTACGAGCAGTACTTC

d_call: NA
cdr3_length: 15
j_call: TRBJ2-1
v_call: TRBV18
cdr3_aa: CASSPIASSYNEQFF
cdr3_nt: TGTGCCAGCTCACCCATAGCCTCATCCTACAATGAGCAGTTCTTC

d_call: TRBD1
cdr3_length: 16
j_call: TRBJ2-7
v_call: TRBV27
cdr3_aa: CASSSFGDSYPYEQYF
cdr3_nt: TGTGCCAGCAGTTCATTCGGGGACAGCTACCCCTACGAGCAGTACTTC

d_call: TRBD1
cdr3_length: 12
j_call: TRBJ1-1
v_call: TRBV28
cdr3_aa: CASSLDRDEAFF
cdr3_nt: TGTGCCAGCAGTTTGGACAGGGATGAAGCTTTCTTT

d_call: NA
cdr3_length: 15
j_call: TRBJ1-3
v_call: TRBV6-5
cdr3_aa: CASSSTGFSGNTIYF
cdr3_nt: TGTGCCAGCAGTTCCACAGGTTTCTCTGGAAACACCATATATTTT

d_call: NA
cdr3_length: 13
j_call: TRBJ2-7
v_call: TRBV6-5
cdr3_aa: CASSYGRTYEQYF
cdr3_nt: TGTGCCAGCAGTTACGGGCGTACCTACGAGCAGTACTTC

d_call: TRBD1
cdr3_length: 14
j_call: TRBJ2-5
v_call: TRBV2
cdr3_aa: CASTPDRGQETQYF
cdr3_nt: TGTGCCAGCACCCCGGACAGGGGCCAAGAGACCCAGTACTTC